Listed below are T cell receptor beta chains from one sample, sequenced in a study of shared clonotypes between healthy human individuals. Some clones are missing from TCRdb's copy, which holds only in-frame ones; the method was immunoSEQ multiplex PCR. This sample has around 980,000 clones; approximately 80% occur once, and the top ten carry around 0.61%. Sequencing used memory CD4+ T cells from PBMCs. These receptor sequences come from a man aged 18 to 29 in good health. Some clones in this sample may be carry-over from other donors' samples. CDR3s include the opening cysteine and the closing phenylalanine or tryptophan. Fields, in order: J gene, V gene, D gene, clone size, CDR3 DNA, CDR3 protein. D genes are given only for firm matches. Size is omitted from some rows. Given values are once, few, many or a class for expanded clones.

J gene: TRBJ1-2
V gene: TRBV27
D gene: TRBD1
clone size: few
CDR3 DNA: TGTGCCAGCAGTTTCCGACAGGGATTGCGTAACTATGGCTACACCTTC
CDR3 protein: CASSFRQGLRNYGYTF

J gene: TRBJ2-7
V gene: TRBV4-3
D gene: TRBD2
clone size: -
CDR3 DNA: TGCGCCAGCAGCCATAATGCCGGGACTAGCGGGGGGGAGCAGTACTTC
CDR3 protein: CASSHNAGTSGGEQYF

J gene: TRBJ1-1
V gene: TRBV27
D gene: TRBD1
clone size: few
CDR3 DNA: TGTGCCAGCAGTCCGCTTACAGGGGTTGAGACTGAAGCTTTCTTT
CDR3 protein: CASSPLTGVETEAFF

J gene: TRBJ2-1
V gene: TRBV4-1
D gene: -
clone size: -
CDR3 DNA: TGCGCCAGCAGCCAAGATGCCCTTGCCTACAATGAGCAGTTCTTC
CDR3 protein: CASSQDALAYNEQFF

J gene: TRBJ1-4
V gene: TRBV2
D gene: -
clone size: -
CDR3 DNA: TGTGCCAGCAGTGCTGGGGAAGCTGAAAAACTGTTTTTT
CDR3 protein: CASSAGEAEKLFF

J gene: TRBJ1-1
V gene: TRBV6-6
D gene: -
clone size: -
CDR3 DNA: TGTGCCAGCACCTGGGCCCAGTCACCCCCTGCTTTCTTT
CDR3 protein: CASTWAQSPPAFF

J gene: TRBJ2-7
V gene: TRBV7-8
D gene: -
clone size: -
CDR3 DNA: TGTGCCAGCAGCTTGAACAGGGACGAGCAGTACTTC
CDR3 protein: CASSLNRDEQYF

J gene: TRBJ1-5
V gene: TRBV5-8
D gene: -
clone size: once
CDR3 DNA: TGTGCCAGCAGAACCCGACCGAGCAATCAGCCCCAGCATTTT
CDR3 protein: CASRTRPSNQPQHF

J gene: TRBJ2-1
V gene: TRBV5-1
D gene: -
clone size: once
CDR3 DNA: TGCGCCAGCAGGGGGGGACAGTCCTACAATGAGCAGTTCTTC
CDR3 protein: CASRGGQSYNEQFF

J gene: TRBJ1-1
V gene: TRBV19
D gene: -
clone size: -
CDR3 DNA: TGTGCCAGTAGACGGACAGCCTCGAACACTGAAGCTTTCTTT
CDR3 protein: CASRRTASNTEAFF

J gene: TRBJ2-1
V gene: TRBV11-2
D gene: TRBD1
clone size: few
CDR3 DNA: TGTGCCAGCAGCCGAAGTGGGACAGATACTAGGTGGCTGTTCTTC
CDR3 protein: CASSRSGTDTRWLFF

J gene: TRBJ2-3
V gene: TRBV7-2
D gene: TRBD1
clone size: -
CDR3 DNA: TGTGCCAGCAGCTCCCGGGACAGGGCCTCAGATACGCAGTATTTT
CDR3 protein: CASSSRDRASDTQYF

J gene: TRBJ1-5
V gene: TRBV27
D gene: TRBD1
clone size: -
CDR3 DNA: TGTGCCAGCAGTTCTTGGACAGGGCAATCCAATCAGCCCCAGCATTTT
CDR3 protein: CASSSWTGQSNQPQHF

J gene: TRBJ2-4
V gene: TRBV7-3
D gene: TRBD1
clone size: once
CDR3 DNA: TGTGCCAGCAGCCACCGGGACAGGGGGCGGAACATTCAGTACTTC
CDR3 protein: CASSHRDRGRNIQYF

J gene: TRBJ2-7
V gene: TRBV5-1
D gene: -
clone size: -
CDR3 DNA: TGCGCCAGCAGCTTCGGGAGTGGCTCCTACGAGCAGTACTTC
CDR3 protein: CASSFGSGSYEQYF

J gene: TRBJ1-4
V gene: TRBV29-1
D gene: -
clone size: once
CDR3 DNA: TGCAGCGTTGGTCGGGCGAATGAAAAACTGTTTTTT
CDR3 protein: CSVGRANEKLFF

J gene: TRBJ2-3
V gene: TRBV7-3
D gene: -
clone size: -
CDR3 DNA: TGTGCCAGCAGCCAGTGGACGGCTAGCACAGATACGCAGTATTTT
CDR3 protein: CASSQWTASTDTQYF

J gene: TRBJ2-5
V gene: TRBV4-1
D gene: TRBD1
clone size: once
CDR3 DNA: TGCGCCAGCAGCCCCCTAGGGGGCCGAAGGGGAGAGACCCAGTACTTC
CDR3 protein: CASSPLGGRRGETQYF

J gene: TRBJ2-1
V gene: TRBV7-2
D gene: TRBD2
clone size: -
CDR3 DNA: TGTGCCAGCAGCCCCGCTCCGGGACTAGCGTTAAGGGAGCAGTTCTTC
CDR3 protein: CASSPAPGLALREQFF

J gene: TRBJ2-3
V gene: TRBV7-2
D gene: -
clone size: -
CDR3 DNA: TGTGCCAGCAGCGGGCAGCCGGGCACAGATACGCAGTATTTT
CDR3 protein: CASSGQPGTDTQYF

J gene: TRBJ1-5
V gene: TRBV6-1
D gene: -
clone size: -
CDR3 DNA: TGTGCCAGCAGTGAAGTTTGGGAGACCCAGCATTTT
CDR3 protein: CASSEVWETQHF

J gene: TRBJ2-2
V gene: TRBV28
D gene: -
clone size: -
CDR3 DNA: TGTGCCAGCAGTAGCCCCGGGCGAAACACCGGGGAGCTGTTTTTT
CDR3 protein: CASSSPGRNTGELFF

J gene: TRBJ2-7
V gene: TRBV7-8
D gene: TRBD2
clone size: -
CDR3 DNA: TGTGCCAGCAGCTTTTATCCGCGGGAGGGCCAGTACGAGCAGTACTTC
CDR3 protein: CASSFYPREGQYEQYF

J gene: TRBJ2-3
V gene: TRBV5-1
D gene: -
clone size: -
CDR3 DNA: TGCGCCAGCAGCTTCGGATCCCCGGGCACAGATACGCAGTATTTT
CDR3 protein: CASSFGSPGTDTQYF

J gene: TRBJ2-3
V gene: TRBV18
D gene: TRBD1
clone size: -
CDR3 DNA: TGTGCCAGCTCACCACCGACAGGGTTTACGGATACGCAGTATTTT
CDR3 protein: CASSPPTGFTDTQYF

J gene: TRBJ2-1
V gene: TRBV27
D gene: -
clone size: -
CDR3 DNA: TGTGCCAGCACGAGTGATGCCTACAATGAGCAGTTCTTC
CDR3 protein: CASTSDAYNEQFF

J gene: TRBJ1-2
V gene: TRBV20-1
D gene: -
clone size: -
CDR3 DNA: TGCAGCCGATCGGCCGACTATGGCTACACCTTC
CDR3 protein: CSRSADYGYTF

J gene: TRBJ2-2
V gene: TRBV28
D gene: -
clone size: -
CDR3 DNA: TGTGCCAGCAAGGGAGCCAACACCGGGGAGCTGTTTTTT
CDR3 protein: CASKGANTGELFF

J gene: TRBJ2-2
V gene: TRBV19
D gene: -
clone size: -
CDR3 DNA: TGTGCCAGTAGTTTTCAGGCCTTGTTCGGTGATATCGGGGAGCTGTTTTTT
CDR3 protein: CASSFQALFGDIGELFF

J gene: TRBJ2-1
V gene: TRBV7-8
D gene: TRBD2
clone size: -
CDR3 DNA: TGTGCCAGCAGCTTCGGACTAGCGGGAGGCAATGAGCAGTTCTTC
CDR3 protein: CASSFGLAGGNEQFF

J gene: TRBJ2-3
V gene: TRBV4-2
D gene: -
clone size: -
CDR3 DNA: TGTGCCAGCGGGTGGGGCGGCGGTGACACAGATACGCAGTATTTT
CDR3 protein: CASGWGGGDTDTQYF

J gene: TRBJ1-1
V gene: TRBV5-1
D gene: -
clone size: few
CDR3 DNA: TGCGCCAGCAGCATATCAGGGAACACTGAAGCTTTCTTT
CDR3 protein: CASSISGNTEAFF

J gene: TRBJ2-6
V gene: TRBV19
D gene: -
clone size: many
CDR3 DNA: TGTGCCAGTAGCTCGACTGGGGCCAACGTCCTGACTTTC
CDR3 protein: CASSSTGANVLTF

J gene: TRBJ2-7
V gene: TRBV5-4
D gene: TRBD2
clone size: many
CDR3 DNA: TGTGCCAGCAGCTTGGGTGGCGGGAGTCTAACGTGGTACGAGCAGTACTTC
CDR3 protein: CASSLGGGSLTWYEQYF

J gene: TRBJ2-7
V gene: TRBV5-1
D gene: -
clone size: -
CDR3 DNA: TGCGCCAGCAGCTTGGAGGCTGCCTCCTACGAGCAGTACTTC
CDR3 protein: CASSLEAASYEQYF

J gene: TRBJ2-5
V gene: TRBV5-1
D gene: -
clone size: -
CDR3 DNA: TGCGCCAGCAGCCCCCAGGGCAAAGAGACCCAGTACTTC
CDR3 protein: CASSPQGKETQYF

J gene: TRBJ1-5
V gene: TRBV5-1
D gene: TRBD1
clone size: -
CDR3 DNA: TGCGCCAGCAGCTTGGTCCCAGGGGGAAGGAGTAGCAATCAGCCCCAGCATTTT
CDR3 protein: CASSLVPGGRSSNQPQHF

J gene: TRBJ1-3
V gene: TRBV18
D gene: -
clone size: -
CDR3 DNA: TGTGCCAGCTCACCAGGGACGGCTGGAAACACCATATATTTT
CDR3 protein: CASSPGTAGNTIYF

J gene: TRBJ2-5
V gene: TRBV27
D gene: -
clone size: -
CDR3 DNA: TGTGCCAGCAGTTTAGGGGGCAGGGGCCCGGAGACCCAGTACTTC
CDR3 protein: CASSLGGRGPETQYF

J gene: TRBJ1-5
V gene: TRBV29-1
D gene: -
clone size: many
CDR3 DNA: TGCAGCGTTTATCTGGACACCAATAATCAGCCCCAGCATTTT
CDR3 protein: CSVYLDTNNQPQHF

J gene: TRBJ2-2
V gene: TRBV5-1
D gene: TRBD1
clone size: few
CDR3 DNA: TGCGCCAGCAGGCCGACAGGGGCGAACACCGGGGAGCTGTTTTTT
CDR3 protein: CASRPTGANTGELFF

J gene: TRBJ2-3
V gene: TRBV6-6
D gene: -
clone size: -
CDR3 DNA: TGTGCCAGCAGCAGCTCACGCCGGGAAGCAGATACGCAGTATTTT
CDR3 protein: CASSSSRREADTQYF

J gene: TRBJ1-4
V gene: TRBV25-1
D gene: -
clone size: -
CDR3 DNA: TGTGCCAGCAGTCCAGTCCGGCACTGGGGGCGAAATGAAAAACTGTTTTTT
CDR3 protein: CASSPVRHWGRNEKLFF

J gene: TRBJ2-4
V gene: TRBV11-1
D gene: TRBD2
clone size: -
CDR3 DNA: TGTGCCAGCGGGACAGCCGGGACTAGCGGGTCCCCAGCCAAAAACATTCAGTACTTC
CDR3 protein: CASGTAGTSGSPAKNIQYF

J gene: TRBJ2-5
V gene: TRBV2
D gene: TRBD2
clone size: -
CDR3 DNA: TGTGCCAGCAGTGGAGGACTAGCCTGGTTCAACTTC
CDR3 protein: CASSGGLAWFNF

J gene: TRBJ1-2
V gene: TRBV25-1
D gene: -
clone size: -
CDR3 DNA: TGTGCCAGCAGTGAAATGGGCAGGAGCGCAGTCGGCTACACCTTC
CDR3 protein: CASSEMGRSAVGYTF

J gene: TRBJ2-7
V gene: TRBV6-5
D gene: -
clone size: -
CDR3 DNA: TGTGCCAGCAGATCTCAGGGAATAGGCTCCTACGAGCAGTACTTC
CDR3 protein: CASRSQGIGSYEQYF

J gene: TRBJ2-5
V gene: TRBV30
D gene: TRBD2
clone size: -
CDR3 DNA: TGTGCCTGCTCGGGAGGGGCCCAAGAGACCCAGTACTTC
CDR3 protein: CACSGGAQETQYF

J gene: TRBJ2-3
V gene: TRBV6-5
D gene: -
clone size: -
CDR3 DNA: TGTGCCAGCAGGTTGGGGGGCACAGATACGCAGTATTTT
CDR3 protein: CASRLGGTDTQYF

J gene: TRBJ1-1
V gene: TRBV2
D gene: TRBD1
clone size: -
CDR3 DNA: TGTGCCAGCAGTGTTACAGGGGGCGGTGAAGCTTTCTTT
CDR3 protein: CASSVTGGGEAFF

J gene: TRBJ2-5
V gene: TRBV7-3
D gene: -
clone size: -
CDR3 DNA: TGTGCCAGCAGCTTAGAAGCGGAAGAGACCCAGTACTTC
CDR3 protein: CASSLEAEETQYF

J gene: TRBJ2-3
V gene: TRBV4-2
D gene: TRBD2
clone size: -
CDR3 DNA: TGTGCCAGCAGCCGGGGAGCGGGGTATACAGATACGCAGTATTTT
CDR3 protein: CASSRGAGYTDTQYF

J gene: TRBJ2-2
V gene: TRBV27
D gene: -
clone size: -
CDR3 DNA: TGTGCCAGCAGTTTATACACCGGAGAGAACACCGGGGAGCTGTTTTTT
CDR3 protein: CASSLYTGENTGELFF

J gene: TRBJ2-3
V gene: TRBV4-1
D gene: TRBD1
clone size: -
CDR3 DNA: TGCGCCAGCAGCCGTTTGATAAGCTCGACAGGGGAAACAGATACGCAGTATTTT
CDR3 protein: CASSRLISSTGETDTQYF

J gene: TRBJ1-1
V gene: TRBV28
D gene: -
clone size: -
CDR3 DNA: TGTGCCAGCAGTTTTTGGGGCGGAGGGCCGAACACTGAAGCTTTCTTT
CDR3 protein: CASSFWGGGPNTEAFF

J gene: TRBJ2-2
V gene: TRBV4-2
D gene: -
clone size: -
CDR3 DNA: TGTGCCAGCAGCCAAGATTTTCGGGGTGGTGGGACCGGGGAGCTGTTTTTT
CDR3 protein: CASSQDFRGGGTGELFF

J gene: TRBJ2-3
V gene: TRBV6-6
D gene: -
clone size: -
CDR3 DNA: TGTGCCAGCGATCCCAGACAGGGAGGCGGCTTAGATACGCAGTATTTT
CDR3 protein: CASDPRQGGGLDTQYF

J gene: TRBJ2-7
V gene: TRBV15
D gene: TRBD2
clone size: -
CDR3 DNA: TGTGCCACCAGCAGAGATAGCGGGAGGACTGGCGAGCAGTACTTC
CDR3 protein: CATSRDSGRTGEQYF

J gene: TRBJ2-5
V gene: TRBV5-6
D gene: -
clone size: -
CDR3 DNA: TGTGCCAGCAGCTTAGGCCGCCAAGAGACCCAGTACTTC
CDR3 protein: CASSLGRQETQYF

J gene: TRBJ2-3
V gene: TRBV11-2
D gene: -
clone size: -
CDR3 DNA: TGTGCCAGCAGCCCCGGAATTCGAGATACGCAGTATTTT
CDR3 protein: CASSPGIRDTQYF